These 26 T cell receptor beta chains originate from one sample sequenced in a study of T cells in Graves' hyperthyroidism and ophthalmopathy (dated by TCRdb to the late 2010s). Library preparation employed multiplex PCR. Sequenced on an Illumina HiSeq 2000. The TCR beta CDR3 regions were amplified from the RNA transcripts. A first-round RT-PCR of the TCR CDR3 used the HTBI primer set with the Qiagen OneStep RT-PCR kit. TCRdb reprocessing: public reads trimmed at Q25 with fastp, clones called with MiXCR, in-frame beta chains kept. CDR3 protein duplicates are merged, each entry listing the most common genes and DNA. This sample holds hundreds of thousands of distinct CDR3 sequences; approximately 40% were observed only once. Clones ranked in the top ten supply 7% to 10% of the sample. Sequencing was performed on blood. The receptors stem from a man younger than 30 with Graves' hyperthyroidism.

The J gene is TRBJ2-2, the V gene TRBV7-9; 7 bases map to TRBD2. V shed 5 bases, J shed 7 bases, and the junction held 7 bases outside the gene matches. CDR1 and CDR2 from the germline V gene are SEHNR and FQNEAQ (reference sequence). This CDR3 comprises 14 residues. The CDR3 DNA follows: TGTGCCAGCAGCGTAGGGAGGGGCGGCGGGGAGCTGTTTTTT. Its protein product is CASSVGRGGGELFF. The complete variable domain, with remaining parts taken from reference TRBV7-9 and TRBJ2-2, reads DTGVSQNPRHKITKRGQNVTFRCDPISEHNRLYWYRQTLGQGPEFLTYFQNEAQLEKSRLLSDRFSAERPKGSFSTLEIQRTEQGDSAMYLCASSVGRGGGELFFGEGSRLTVL.

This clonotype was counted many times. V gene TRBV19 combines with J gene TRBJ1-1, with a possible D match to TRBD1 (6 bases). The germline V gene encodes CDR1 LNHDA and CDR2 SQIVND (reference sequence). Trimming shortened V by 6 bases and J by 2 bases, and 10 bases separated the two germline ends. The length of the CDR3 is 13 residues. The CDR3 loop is CASRRTDNTEAFF. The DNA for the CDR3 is TGTGCCAGTAGACGGACAGATAACACTGAAGCTTTCTTT.

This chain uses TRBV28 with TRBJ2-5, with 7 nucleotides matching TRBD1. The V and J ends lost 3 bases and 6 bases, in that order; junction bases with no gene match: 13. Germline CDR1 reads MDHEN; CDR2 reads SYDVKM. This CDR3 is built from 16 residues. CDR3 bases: TGTGCCAGCAGTTTCATAGGTCGACAGGGACAAAAGACCCAGTACTTC. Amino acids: CASSFIGRQGQKTQYF.

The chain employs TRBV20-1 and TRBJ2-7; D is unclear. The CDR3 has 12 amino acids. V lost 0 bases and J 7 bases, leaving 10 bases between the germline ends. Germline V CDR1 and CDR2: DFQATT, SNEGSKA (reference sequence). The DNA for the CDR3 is TGCAGTGCTAGAGATACGTCGCGGGAGCAGTACTTC. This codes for CSARDTSREQYF.

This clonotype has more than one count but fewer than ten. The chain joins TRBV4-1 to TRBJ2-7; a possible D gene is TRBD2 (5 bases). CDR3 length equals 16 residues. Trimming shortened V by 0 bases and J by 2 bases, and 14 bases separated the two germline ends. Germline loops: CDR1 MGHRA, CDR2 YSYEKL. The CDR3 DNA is TGCGCCAGCAGCCAAGATATGGGAGACTGGCCCTACGAGCAGTACTTC. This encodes CASSQDMGDWPYEQYF.

CDR3 protein: CASSQDFFGLPLHF. The CDR3 nucleotides are TGCGCCAGCAGCCAAGATTTTTTTGGTTTACCCCTCCACTTT. V gene TRBV4-1 combines with J gene TRBJ1-6; D gene unclear. CDR1 is MGHRA and CDR2 is YSYEKL in the germline V gene. V shed 0 bases and J shed 12 bases, with 12 bases lying between them. The CDR3 is made up of 14 amino acids.

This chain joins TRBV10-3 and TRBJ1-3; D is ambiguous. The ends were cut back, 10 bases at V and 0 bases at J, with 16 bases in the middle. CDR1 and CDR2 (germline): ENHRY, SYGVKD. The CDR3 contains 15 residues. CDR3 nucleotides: TGTGCCACCGTACCAAGTTCGATCTCTGGAAACACCATATATTTT. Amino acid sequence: CATVPSSISGNTIYF.

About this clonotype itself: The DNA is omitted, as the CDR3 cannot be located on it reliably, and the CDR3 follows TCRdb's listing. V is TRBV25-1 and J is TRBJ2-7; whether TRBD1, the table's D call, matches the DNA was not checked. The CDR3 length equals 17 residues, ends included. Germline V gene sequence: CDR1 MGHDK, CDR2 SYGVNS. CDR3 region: CVLLCHHPGTSSYEQYF.

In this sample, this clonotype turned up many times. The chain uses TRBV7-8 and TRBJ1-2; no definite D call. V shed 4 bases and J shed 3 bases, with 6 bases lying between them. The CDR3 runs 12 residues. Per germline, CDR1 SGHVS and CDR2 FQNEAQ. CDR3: CASSSGYYGYTF. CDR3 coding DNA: TGTGCCAGCAGCTCCGGTTACTATGGCTACACCTTC.

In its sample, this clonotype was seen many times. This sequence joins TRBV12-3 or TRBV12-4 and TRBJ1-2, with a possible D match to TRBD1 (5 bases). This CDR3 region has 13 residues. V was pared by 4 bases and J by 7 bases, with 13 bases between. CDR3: CASSSGIIGGYTF. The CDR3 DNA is TGTGCCAGCAGTTCAGGGATCATCGGTGGCTACACCTTC.

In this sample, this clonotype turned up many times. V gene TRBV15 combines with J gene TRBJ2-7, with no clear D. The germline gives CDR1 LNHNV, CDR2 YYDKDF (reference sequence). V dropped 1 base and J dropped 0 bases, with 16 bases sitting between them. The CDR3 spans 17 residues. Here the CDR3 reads CATSRGGGRRSSYEQYF. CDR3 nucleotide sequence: TGTGCCACCAGCAGAGGGGGTGGCCGTAGAAGCTCCTACGAGCAGTACTTC. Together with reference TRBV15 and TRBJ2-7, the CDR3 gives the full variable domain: DAMVIQNPRYQVTQFGKPVTLSCSQTLNHNVMYWYQQKSSQAPKLLFHYYDKDFNNEADTPDNFQSRRPNTSFCFLDIRSPGLGDTAMYLCATSRGGGRRSSYEQYFGPGTRLTVT.

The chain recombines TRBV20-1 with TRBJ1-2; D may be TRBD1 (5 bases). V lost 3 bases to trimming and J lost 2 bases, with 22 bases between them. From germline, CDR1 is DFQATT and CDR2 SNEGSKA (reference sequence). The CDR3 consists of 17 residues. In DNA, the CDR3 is TGCAGTGCTAGGCCACTGTCGGCGGGGGTAGGCAACTATGGCTACACCTTC. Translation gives CSARPLSAGVGNYGYTF.

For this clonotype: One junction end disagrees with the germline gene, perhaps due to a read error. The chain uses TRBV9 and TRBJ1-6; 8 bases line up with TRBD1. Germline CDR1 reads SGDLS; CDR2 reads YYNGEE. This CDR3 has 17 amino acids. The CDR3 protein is CASSQLPGQALLEPLHF. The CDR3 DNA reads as TGCGCCAGCAGCCAACTACCGGGACAGGCCCTTCTAGAGCCCCTCCACTTT.

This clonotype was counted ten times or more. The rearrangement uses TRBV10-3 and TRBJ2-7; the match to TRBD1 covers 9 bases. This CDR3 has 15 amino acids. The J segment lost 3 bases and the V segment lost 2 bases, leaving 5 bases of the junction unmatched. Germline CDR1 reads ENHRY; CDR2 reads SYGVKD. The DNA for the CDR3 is TGTGCCATCAGTGAGGCGGGGACAGGGTTCTACGAGCAGTACTTC. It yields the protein CAISEAGTGFYEQYF.

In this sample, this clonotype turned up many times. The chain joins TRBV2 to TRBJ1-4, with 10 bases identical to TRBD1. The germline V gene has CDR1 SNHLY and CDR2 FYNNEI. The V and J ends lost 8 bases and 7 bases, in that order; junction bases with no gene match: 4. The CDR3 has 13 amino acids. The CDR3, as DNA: TGTGCCAGCCTCCGGGACAGGGGTGAAAAACTGTTTTTT. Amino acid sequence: CASLRDRGEKLFF. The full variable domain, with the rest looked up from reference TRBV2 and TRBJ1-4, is EPEVTQTPSHQVTQMGQEVILRCVPISNHLYFYWYRQILGQKVEFLVSFYNNEISEKSEIFDDQFSVERPDGSNFTLKIRSTKLEDSAMYFCASLRDRGEKLFFGSGTQLSVL.

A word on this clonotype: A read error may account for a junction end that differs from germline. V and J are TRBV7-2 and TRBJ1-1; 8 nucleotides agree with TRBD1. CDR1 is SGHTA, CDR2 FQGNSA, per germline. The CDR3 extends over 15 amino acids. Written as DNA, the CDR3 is TGCGCCAGCAGCCAAGAAGTGAGGACAGGGTTTCGTGCTTTCTTT. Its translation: CASSQEVRTGFRAFF.

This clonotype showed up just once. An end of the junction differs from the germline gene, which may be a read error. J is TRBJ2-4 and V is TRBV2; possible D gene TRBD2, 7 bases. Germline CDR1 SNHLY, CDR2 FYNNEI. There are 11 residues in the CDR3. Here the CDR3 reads CASGEEQGGHF. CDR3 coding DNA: TGTGCCAGCGGGGAAGAACAGGGAGGGCACTTC.

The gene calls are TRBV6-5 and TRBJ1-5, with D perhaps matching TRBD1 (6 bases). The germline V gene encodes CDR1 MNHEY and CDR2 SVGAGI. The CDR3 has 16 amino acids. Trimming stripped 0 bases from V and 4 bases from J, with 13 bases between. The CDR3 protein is CASSYSRGGGNQPQHF. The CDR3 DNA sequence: TGTGCCAGCAGTTACTCGAGGGGAGGGGGAAATCAGCCCCAGCATTTT.

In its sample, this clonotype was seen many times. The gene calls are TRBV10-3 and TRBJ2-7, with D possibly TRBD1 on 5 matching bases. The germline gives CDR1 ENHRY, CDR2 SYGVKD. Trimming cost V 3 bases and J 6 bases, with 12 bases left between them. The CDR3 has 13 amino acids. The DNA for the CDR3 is TGTGCCATCAGTGATTCTGGGGCGGTCGAGCAGTACTTC. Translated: CAISDSGAVEQYF.

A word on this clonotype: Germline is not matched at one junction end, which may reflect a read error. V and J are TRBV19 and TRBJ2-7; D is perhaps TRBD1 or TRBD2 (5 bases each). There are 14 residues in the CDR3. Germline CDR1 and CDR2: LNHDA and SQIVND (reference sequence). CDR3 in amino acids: CAGSTWDRTYEQYF. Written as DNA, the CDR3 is TGTGCCGGTAGTACCTGGGACCGAACCTACGAGCAGTACTTC. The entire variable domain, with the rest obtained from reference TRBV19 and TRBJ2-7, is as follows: DGGITQSPKYLFRKEGQNVTLSCEQNLNHDAMYWYRQDPGQGLRLIYYSQIVNDFQKGDIAEGYSVSREKKESFPLTVTSAQKNPTAFYLCAGSTWDRTYEQYFGPGTRLTVT.

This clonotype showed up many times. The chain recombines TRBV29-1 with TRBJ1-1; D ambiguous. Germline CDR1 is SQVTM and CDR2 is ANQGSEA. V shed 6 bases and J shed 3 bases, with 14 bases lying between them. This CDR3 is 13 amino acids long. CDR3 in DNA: TGCAGCGTCATACACCCCCGGGACACTGAAGCTTTCTTT. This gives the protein CSVIHPRDTEAFF.

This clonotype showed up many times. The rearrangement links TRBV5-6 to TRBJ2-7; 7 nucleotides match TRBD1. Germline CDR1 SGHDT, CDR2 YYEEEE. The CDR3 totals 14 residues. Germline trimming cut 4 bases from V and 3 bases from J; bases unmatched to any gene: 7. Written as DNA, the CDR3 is TGTGCCAGCAGCCACCCGGGACAGATCTACGAGCAGTACTTC. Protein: CASSHPGQIYEQYF. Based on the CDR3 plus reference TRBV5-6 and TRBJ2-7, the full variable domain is DAGVTQSPTHLIKTRGQQVTLRCSPKSGHDTVSWYQQALGQGPQFIFQYYEEEERQRGNFPDRFSGHQFPNYSSELNVNALLLGDSALYLCASSHPGQIYEQYFGPGTRLTVT.

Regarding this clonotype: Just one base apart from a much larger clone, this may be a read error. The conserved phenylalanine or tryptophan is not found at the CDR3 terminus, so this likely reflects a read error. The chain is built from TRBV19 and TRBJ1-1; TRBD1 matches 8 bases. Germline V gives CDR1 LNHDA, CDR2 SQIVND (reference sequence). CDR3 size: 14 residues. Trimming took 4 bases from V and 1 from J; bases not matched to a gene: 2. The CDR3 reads CASSTDRGNTEAFV. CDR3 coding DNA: TGTGCCAGTAGTACCGACAGGGGGAACACTGAAGCTTTCGTT.

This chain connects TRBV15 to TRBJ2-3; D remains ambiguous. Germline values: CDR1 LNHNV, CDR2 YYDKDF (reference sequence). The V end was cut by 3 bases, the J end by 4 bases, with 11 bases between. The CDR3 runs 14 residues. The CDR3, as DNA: TGTGCCACCAGCAGGGCGATATCAGCAGATACGCAGTATTTT. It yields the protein CATSRAISADTQYF. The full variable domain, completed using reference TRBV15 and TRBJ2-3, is DAMVIQNPRYQVTQFGKPVTLSCSQTLNHNVMYWYQQKSSQAPKLLFHYYDKDFNNEADTPDNFQSRRPNTSFCFLDIRSPGLGDTAMYLCATSRAISADTQYFGPGTRLTVL.

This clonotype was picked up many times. The DNA of the CDR3 is TGTGCCATCAGTGACGGACGGCTACAAGAGACCCAGTACTTC. As protein: CAISDGRLQETQYF. The chain combines TRBV10-3 with TRBJ2-5, with unresolved D. Germline CDR1 and CDR2: ENHRY and SYGVKD. V shed 3 bases and J shed 2 bases, with 10 bases lying between them. The CDR3 loop spans 14 amino acids.

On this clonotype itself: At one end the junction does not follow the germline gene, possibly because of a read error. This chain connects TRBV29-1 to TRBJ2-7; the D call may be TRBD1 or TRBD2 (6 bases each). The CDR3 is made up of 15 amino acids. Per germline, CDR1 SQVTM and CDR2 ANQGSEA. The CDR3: CSVLGKGSGAWELYF. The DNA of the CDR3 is TGCAGCGTCTTAGGGAAGGGGTCGGGGGCCTGGGAGCTGTACTTC.